Listed below are T cell receptor beta chains from one sample, sequenced in a study of T-cell memory formation after mild COVID-19. TCRdb re-derived calls from the 5' RACE reads in MiXCR, one entry per CDR3 protein. Seen here are about 350,000 distinct CDR3 sequences, 28% observed once, and the top ten hold 13%. Source material: PBMCs or a T cell subset sorted from them (not recorded which). These receptors came from an adult woman who had mild COVID-19 (a few samples of this study predate the infection). Cell type and time point are not known. CDR3s include the opening cysteine and the closing phenylalanine or tryptophan. D genes are given only for firm matches. Size values are once, few and many counts, or a class for expanded clones, and some rows have none.

j_call: TRBJ1-5; d_call: TRBD1; clone_size: many; v_call: TRBV7-8; cdr3_nt: TGTGCCAGCAGCTCGGGACAGGGACGCAATCAGCCCCAGCATTTT; cdr3_aa: CASSSGQGRNQPQHF
j_call: TRBJ2-1; d_call: -; clone_size: many; v_call: TRBV7-9; cdr3_nt: TGTGCCAGCAGCCAGGATCACAATGAGCAGTTCTTC; cdr3_aa: CASSQDHNEQFF
j_call: TRBJ1-6; d_call: -; clone_size: -; v_call: TRBV21-1; cdr3_nt: TGTGCCAGCAGCACAGGACAGAAAACGAATTCACCCCTCCACTTT; cdr3_aa: CASSTGQKTNSPLHF
j_call: TRBJ1-2; d_call: -; clone_size: -; v_call: TRBV12-3/TRBV12-4; cdr3_nt: TGTGCCAGCAGCCCGGGACCCCAGACATTC; cdr3_aa: CASSPGPQTF
j_call: TRBJ1-2; d_call: -; clone_size: -; v_call: TRBV12-3/TRBV12-4; cdr3_nt: TGTGCCAGCAGTTTTAAGAGGGAACCTAACTATGGCTACACCTTC; cdr3_aa: CASSFKREPNYGYTF
j_call: TRBJ2-7; d_call: TRBD1; clone_size: many; v_call: TRBV4-2; cdr3_nt: TGTGCCAGCAGCCAAGACCGACAGGGCTACGAGCAGTACTTC; cdr3_aa: CASSQDRQGYEQYF
j_call: TRBJ1-2; d_call: -; clone_size: few; v_call: TRBV5-1; cdr3_nt: TGCGCCAGCAGCTTGGAGCCAGGGGCTGGTGGCTACACCTTC; cdr3_aa: CASSLEPGAGGYTF
j_call: TRBJ2-2; d_call: -; clone_size: few; v_call: TRBV5-1; cdr3_nt: TGCGCCAGCAGCCGGACCCCCGGGACCGGGGAGCTGTTTTTT; cdr3_aa: CASSRTPGTGELFF
j_call: TRBJ2-5; d_call: TRBD2; clone_size: few; v_call: TRBV29-1; cdr3_nt: TGCAGCGTTGAGGGACTAGCGTGGAAAGAGACCCAGTACTTC; cdr3_aa: CSVEGLAWKETQYF
j_call: TRBJ2-5; d_call: TRBD2; clone_size: many; v_call: TRBV20-1; cdr3_nt: TGCAGTGCTAGAGACGCCAAGGCAAATTGGGGAGGGAGAACCCAGTACTTC; cdr3_aa: CSARDAKANWGGRTQYF
j_call: TRBJ1-1; d_call: -; clone_size: -; v_call: TRBV9; cdr3_nt: TGTGCCAGCAGCCCCCTCGGGCGGTGGAATCGGAACACTGAAGCTTTCTTT; cdr3_aa: CASSPLGRWNRNTEAFF
j_call: TRBJ2-7; d_call: -; clone_size: -; v_call: TRBV3-1; cdr3_nt: TGTGCCAGCAGCCAAGAACAGGGCTACGAGCAGTACTTC; cdr3_aa: CASSQEQGYEQYF
j_call: TRBJ2-2; d_call: -; clone_size: few; v_call: TRBV25-1; cdr3_nt: TGTGCCAGCAGTGACCCGGAGACCGGGGAGCTGTTTTTT; cdr3_aa: CASSDPETGELFF
j_call: TRBJ1-1; d_call: TRBD1; clone_size: -; v_call: TRBV7-3; cdr3_nt: TGTGCCAGCAGCTTAAGAGGACAGGGGCGCGCTGAAGCTTTCTTT; cdr3_aa: CASSLRGQGRAEAFF
j_call: TRBJ2-7; d_call: TRBD1; clone_size: -; v_call: TRBV20-1; cdr3_nt: TGCAGTGCTAGTGCCGGGACAGGGTTGGAGGAGCAGTACTTC; cdr3_aa: CSASAGTGLEEQYF
j_call: TRBJ2-7; d_call: TRBD1; clone_size: few; v_call: TRBV9; cdr3_nt: TGTGCCAGCAGGTTAGACAGGGGAGAGCTCTACGAGCAGTACTTC; cdr3_aa: CASRLDRGELYEQYF
j_call: TRBJ2-1; d_call: TRBD1; clone_size: few; v_call: TRBV12-3/TRBV12-4; cdr3_nt: TGTGCCAGCCTCAACGGACAGGTAAACAATGAGCAGTTCTTC; cdr3_aa: CASLNGQVNNEQFF
j_call: TRBJ2-1; d_call: TRBD1; clone_size: -; v_call: TRBV12-3/TRBV12-4; cdr3_nt: TGTGCCAGCAATTTGGGACAGGGGCTGGCGGTTGAGCAGTTCTTC; cdr3_aa: CASNLGQGLAVEQFF
j_call: TRBJ1-1; d_call: TRBD1; clone_size: -; v_call: TRBV7-9; cdr3_nt: TGTGCCAGCAGCTTAGGACAGGGAATCACTGAAGCTTTCTTT; cdr3_aa: CASSLGQGITEAFF
j_call: TRBJ1-5; d_call: -; clone_size: few; v_call: TRBV11-2; cdr3_nt: TGTGCCAGCAGCTTAGGCGACAGCGGCAATCAGCCCCAGCATTTT; cdr3_aa: CASSLGDSGNQPQHF
j_call: TRBJ1-2; d_call: TRBD1; clone_size: -; v_call: TRBV19; cdr3_nt: TGTGCCAGTGGCGGCCGGGACAGTCTTAGATACACCTTC; cdr3_aa: CASGGRDSLRYTF
j_call: TRBJ2-3; d_call: TRBD2; clone_size: -; v_call: TRBV5-5; cdr3_nt: TGTGCCAGCAGCTGGGGGAGGGGAATTGCAGATACGCAGTATTTT; cdr3_aa: CASSWGRGIADTQYF
j_call: TRBJ2-1; d_call: -; clone_size: -; v_call: TRBV24-1; cdr3_nt: TGTGCCACCAGTGACGGCCGGGACCCCACCCTTTACAATGAGCAGTTCTTC; cdr3_aa: CATSDGRDPTLYNEQFF
j_call: TRBJ2-1; d_call: -; clone_size: -; v_call: TRBV5-1; cdr3_nt: TGCGCCAGCAGTTTATCTGAGGGTGAGCAGTTCTTC; cdr3_aa: CASSLSEGEQFF
j_call: TRBJ2-6; d_call: -; clone_size: -; v_call: TRBV5-6; cdr3_nt: TGTGCCAGCAGGGAAGGGGCCAACGTCCTGACTTTC; cdr3_aa: CASREGANVLTF
j_call: TRBJ1-2; d_call: TRBD1; clone_size: -; v_call: TRBV5-5; cdr3_nt: TGTGCCAGCAGCAACAGGGGCGGTAACTATGGCTACACCTTC; cdr3_aa: CASSNRGGNYGYTF
j_call: TRBJ1-1; d_call: -; clone_size: few; v_call: TRBV7-2; cdr3_nt: TGTGCCAGCAGCTTAGGACGGGCGAACACTGAAGCTTTCTTT; cdr3_aa: CASSLGRANTEAFF
j_call: TRBJ2-7; d_call: TRBD2; clone_size: few; v_call: TRBV19; cdr3_nt: TGTGCCAGTAGTATAAAGAGCGGGGGGACACACGAGCAGTACTTC; cdr3_aa: CASSIKSGGTHEQYF
j_call: TRBJ2-1; d_call: TRBD2; clone_size: few; v_call: TRBV7-9; cdr3_nt: TGTGCCAGCAGCCCTAGCGGGTCGAGCTCCTACAATGAGCAGTTCTTC; cdr3_aa: CASSPSGSSSYNEQFF
j_call: TRBJ2-1; d_call: -; clone_size: few; v_call: TRBV6-2/TRBV6-3; cdr3_nt: TGTGCCAGCAAGCGGCCCCAGGGAGAGCAGTTCTTC; cdr3_aa: CASKRPQGEQFF
j_call: TRBJ1-1; d_call: -; clone_size: few; v_call: TRBV15; cdr3_nt: TGTGCCACCAGCAGACGACGCGACGGGGACACTGAAGCTTTCTTT; cdr3_aa: CATSRRRDGDTEAFF
j_call: TRBJ2-3; d_call: -; clone_size: few; v_call: TRBV7-9; cdr3_nt: TGTGCCAGCAGCCAACTGTTGGGACGAGCAGATACGCAGTATTTT; cdr3_aa: CASSQLLGRADTQYF
j_call: TRBJ2-6; d_call: -; clone_size: -; v_call: TRBV7-9; cdr3_nt: TGTGCCAGCAGCTGGGGCCTGGCCGGGGCCAACGTCCTGACTTTC; cdr3_aa: CASSWGLAGANVLTF
j_call: TRBJ1-1; d_call: TRBD1; clone_size: -; v_call: TRBV20-1; cdr3_nt: TGCAGTGCTAGAGATATGGGACAGGGTTTAGCTGAAGCTTTCTTT; cdr3_aa: CSARDMGQGLAEAFF
j_call: TRBJ2-7; d_call: TRBD2; clone_size: few; v_call: TRBV6-1; cdr3_nt: TGTGCCAGCCGGGGACTAGCGGGATCCTACGAGCAGTACTTC; cdr3_aa: CASRGLAGSYEQYF
j_call: TRBJ2-2; d_call: -; clone_size: few; v_call: TRBV5-1; cdr3_nt: TGCGCCAGCAGCCGGGGGCACCTGAACACCGGGGAGCTGTTTTTT; cdr3_aa: CASSRGHLNTGELFF
j_call: TRBJ1-3; d_call: -; clone_size: few; v_call: TRBV29-1; cdr3_nt: TGCAGCGTTACAGGGTCGGGTGCAACCATATATTTT; cdr3_aa: CSVTGSGATIYF
j_call: TRBJ2-7; d_call: -; clone_size: few; v_call: TRBV7-8; cdr3_nt: TGTGCCAGCAGCGCAGTTTACGAGCAGTACTTC; cdr3_aa: CASSAVYEQYF